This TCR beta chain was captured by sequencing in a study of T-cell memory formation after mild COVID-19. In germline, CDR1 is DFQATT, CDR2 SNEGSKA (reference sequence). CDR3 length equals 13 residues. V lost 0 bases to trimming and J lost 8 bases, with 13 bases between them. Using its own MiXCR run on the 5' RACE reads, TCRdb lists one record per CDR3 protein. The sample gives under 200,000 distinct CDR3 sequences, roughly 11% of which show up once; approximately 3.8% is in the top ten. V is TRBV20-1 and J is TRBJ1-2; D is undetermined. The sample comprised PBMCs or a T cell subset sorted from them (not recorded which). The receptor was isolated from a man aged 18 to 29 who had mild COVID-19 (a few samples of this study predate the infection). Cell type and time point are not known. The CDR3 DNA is TGCAGTGCTAGAGATACTGACATGGGCGGCTACACCTTC. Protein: CSARDTDMGGYTF.